This entry concerns a single T cell receptor (beta chain). The antigen remains unidentified. 13 Jbeta primers and 60 Vbeta primers were used for the PCR. Measured with immunoSEQ multiplex PCR; TCRdb has only the in-frame clones, and not every one. The sample holds around 210,000 clones; around 80% are singletons and the top ten take approximately 0.47%. CDR3 length: 14 amino acids. J lost 7 bases, V lost 6 bases, and 10 bases had no gene match. Germline CDR1 and CDR2: MNHNS and SASEGT. This entry belongs to a study of cytomegalovirus exposure and HLA in healthy donors. General observations from the study: Productive rates of about 87% or about 30% were seen for most TCR beta V segments in an earlier analysis. Across donors, sequencing depth was assumed by presence/absence analyses to be roughly uniform. A later analysis by the authors found several of the most significant clusters apparently linked to common viral pathogens.

The sample comprised PBMCs. The receptor was derived from a boy younger than 18 in good health and CMV-seronegative. V gene TRBV6-1 combines with J gene TRBJ1-1, with 8 bases aligning to TRBD1. The CDR3, as DNA: TGTGCCAGCAGCCGACCGGACAGGGCTGATGAAGCTTTCTTT. Residues: CASSRPDRADEAFF.